A selection of T cell receptor beta chains follows, all from one sample in a study of blood T cell repertoires in COVID-19. Produced via immunoSEQ multiplex PCR; TCRdb's table is partial and in-frame only. The sample shows approximately 170,000 clones, about nine tenths of them seen only once. Sample: peripheral blood. The origin of the receptors is a woman in her 70s with acute or convalescent COVID-19. The CDR3 runs from the conserved cysteine through the conserved F or W. A D gene is named only where the DNA matches it firmly. A clone size is listed for some rows: how often the clone was seen (once, few, many), or a class if it is expanded.

V gene	clone size	D gene	J gene	CDR3 protein	CDR3 DNA
TRBV5-1	-	TRBD2	TRBJ2-7	CASRAGLAGVLGYEQYF	TGCGCCAGCAGAGCGGGACTAGCGGGGGTATTGGGCTACGAGCAGTACTTC
TRBV19	once	-	TRBJ1-5	CASSSFGGAGQPQHF	TGTGCCAGTAGTAGTTTTGGGGGGGCGGGTCAGCCCCAGCATTTT
TRBV7-9	once	TRBD1	TRBJ1-5	CASSTDRDSNQPQHF	TGTGCCAGCAGCACCGACAGGGATAGCAATCAGCCCCAGCATTTT
TRBV2	-	-	TRBJ1-2	CASSDHGEPYGYTF	TGTGCCAGCAGTGATCACGGGGAGCCCTATGGCTACACCTTC
TRBV7-9	-	-	TRBJ1-1	CASSAQVALAFF	TGTGCCAGCAGCGCCCAGGTTGCATTGGCTTTCTTT
TRBV7-2	-	-	TRBJ1-5	CASSLHGAGQPQHF	TGTGCCAGCAGCCTCCATGGGGCAGGGCAGCCCCAGCATTTT
TRBV30	-	TRBD1	TRBJ2-1	CAWSVRTGWNEQFF	TGTGCCTGGAGTGTACGGACAGGGTGGAATGAGCAGTTCTTC
TRBV29-1	-	TRBD1	TRBJ1-6	CSVSTGVNSPLHF	TGCAGCGTATCGACAGGGGTTAATTCACCCCTCCACTTT
TRBV6-5	-	TRBD1	TRBJ1-2	CASSPRGSGYTF	TGTGCCAGCAGTCCCAGGGGGTCTGGCTACACCTTC
TRBV3-1/TRBV3-2	-	-	TRBJ2-7	CASSQGLVSYEQYF	TGTGCCAGCAGCCAAGGTCTAGTCTCCTACGAGCAGTACTTC
TRBV28	-	-	TRBJ2-7	CASSIVASNRDTSYEQYF	TGTGCCAGCAGTATAGTGGCCTCTAACCGGGACACCTCCTACGAGCAGTACTTC
TRBV9	-	TRBD1	TRBJ1-3	CASSAGQGSGNTIYF	TGTGCCAGCAGCGCGGGACAGGGCTCTGGAAACACCATATATTTT
TRBV6-5	few	TRBD1	TRBJ1-2	CASSTRQGDYGYTF	TGTGCCAGCAGTACGAGACAGGGTGACTATGGCTACACCTTC
TRBV28	-	-	TRBJ1-2	CASSLPGMDYGYTF	TGTGCCAGCAGTTTACCGGGTATGGACTATGGCTACACCTTC
TRBV4-3	-	-	TRBJ1-5	CASSQDGRGRNQPQHF	TGCGCCAGCAGCCAAGATGGGCGGGGTAGAAATCAGCCCCAGCATTTT
TRBV4-2	-	TRBD1	TRBJ1-3	CASSPKTRRDSSGNTIYF	TGTGCCAGCAGCCCTAAAACAAGGCGGGACAGCTCTGGAAACACCATATATTTT
TRBV6-5	-	-	TRBJ1-4	CASSYSTGAEKLFF	TGTGCCAGCAGTTACTCTACTGGAGCCGAAAAACTGTTTTTT
TRBV3-1/TRBV3-2	-	-	TRBJ2-1	CASSQDYYPPYNEQFF	TGTGCCAGCAGCCAAGACTACTACCCTCCCTACAATGAGCAGTTCTTC
TRBV7-9	-	-	TRBJ1-1	CASSLAGGNTEAFF	TGTGCCAGCAGCTTAGCAGGCGGAAACACTGAAGCTTTCTTT
TRBV7-2	few	TRBD1	TRBJ1-2	CASSSSSGQGFGYTF	TGTGCCAGCAGCTCGTCCTCGGGACAGGGATTCGGCTACACCTTC
TRBV5-5	-	TRBD1	TRBJ1-4	CASSLKAGTAGEKLFF	TGTGCCAGCAGCCTAAAGGCCGGGACAGCTGGTGAAAAACTGTTTTTT
TRBV2	-	TRBD1	TRBJ2-5	CASSQGQKETQYF	TGTGCCAGCAGTCAGGGACAGAAAGAGACCCAGTACTTC
TRBV6-6	-	TRBD2	TRBJ2-3	CASSLPTSGSTDTQYF	TGTGCCAGCAGCCTACCGACTAGCGGGAGCACAGATACGCAGTATTTT
TRBV5-6	-	TRBD1	TRBJ2-1	CASSWDYGDRVSDEQFF	TGTGCCAGCAGTTGGGATTACGGCGACAGGGTTTCAGATGAGCAGTTCTTC
TRBV10-3	-	TRBD1	TRBJ1-1	CAISKDPTGLNTEAFF	TGTGCCATCAGCAAGGATCCGACAGGGCTGAACACTGAAGCTTTCTTT
TRBV10-3	-	TRBD1	TRBJ1-3	CAISDLDRATGNTIYF	TGTGCCATCAGTGATCTAGACAGGGCCACTGGAAACACCATATATTTT